This T cell receptor (beta chain) is from a study of cytomegalovirus exposure and HLA in healthy donors. The study's findings and limits: One variant, a missense change in DCLRE1C, was linked in a later analysis to TCR beta V- and J-gene trimming. Sequencing depth across donors, presence/absence analyses assumed, was roughly uniform. Researchers reported in a later analysis that common viral pathogens appeared linked to several top clusters. Productive status was seen about 90% or about 30% of the time for most TCR beta V segments in an earlier analysis.

This CDR3 comprises 14 residues. The V gene lost 5 bases and the J gene lost 7 bases, with 14 bases spanning the gap. CDR1 SGHAT and CDR2 FQNNGV come from the germline V gene. Concerning this clone: The antigen remains unidentified.

60 Vbeta and 13 Jbeta primers were used in PCR. Some clones are missing from TCRdb's copy, which holds only in-frame ones; the method was immunoSEQ multiplex PCR. The data show roughly 150,000 clones, 64% seen once. Sequencing was performed on PBMCs. The chain recombines TRBV11-2 with TRBJ1-4, with unresolved D. The receptor was derived from a woman in her twenties or thirties in good health and CMV-seropositive. Here the CDR3 reads CASSLTEFSEKLFF. CDR3 bases: TGTGCCAGCAGCCTAACAGAGTTTAGTGAAAAACTGTTTTTT.